Detailed here is one TCR beta chain. Its antigen is unknown. The PCR ran on 60 Vbeta and 13 Jbeta primers. Generated by immunoSEQ multiplex PCR, the TCRdb table keeps only in-frame clones and is missing some. The repertoire holds about 210,000 clones, with around 86% as singletons. The V end was cut by 2 bases, the J end by 1 base, with 9 bases between. The CDR3 has 14 amino acids. CDR1 is GTSNPN and CDR2 is SVGIG in the germline V gene (reference sequence). This specimen belongs to a study of cytomegalovirus exposure and HLA in healthy donors. Study conclusions and caveats: Cytomegalovirus association was assigned to some 160 TCR beta chains. As a later analysis showed, a missense DCLRE1C variant was linked to trimming of TCR beta V- and J-genes. Presence/absence analyses supposed approximately even sequencing depth among donors.

The chain employs TRBV30 and TRBJ1-5; unclear D gene. Sequences were obtained from PBMCs. The sequence derives from a woman between 45 and 65 years old in good health and CMV-seropositive. The CDR3 DNA sequence: TGTGCCTGGAGTCCCCGACAAAGCAATCAGCCCCAGCATTTT. As protein: CAWSPRQSNQPQHF.